Presented here are 19 T cell receptor beta chains from one specimen sequenced in a study of T cell responses to AZD1222 COVID-19 vaccine. Libraries were prepared by immunoSEQ multiplex PCR; TCRdb keeps only in-frame clonotypes and omits some of them. Among 150,000 or so clones, about 92% were seen once, and the ten largest hold around 2.3%. Sequences were derived from peripheral blood, sampled on day 0 of AZD1222 vaccination. All receptors derive from an adult in good health.

This rearrangement joins TRBV25-1 to TRBJ2-2; 7 bases are a match to TRBD2. This CDR3 is built from 17 residues. V shed 1 base, J shed 3 bases, and the junction held 8 bases outside the gene matches. Germline V gives CDR1 MGHDK, CDR2 SYGVNS. The CDR3 nucleotides read TGTGCCAGCAGTGAATCAGGCCGCGGGGGTTACACCGGGGAGCTGTTTTTT. Translated, it gives CASSESGRGGYTGELFF.

The rearrangement uses TRBV4-1 and TRBJ2-2, with D hard to call. This CDR3 is built from 15 residues. Germline V gives CDR1 MGHRA, CDR2 YSYEKL. Trimming removed 0 bases at V and 3 bases at J, with 8 bases between. The CDR3 spells CASSQDGSYTGELFF. The CDR3 DNA follows: TGCGCCAGCAGCCAAGACGGTTCCTACACCGGGGAGCTGTTTTTT.

This clone showed up just once. This sequence joins TRBV11-3 and TRBJ2-1, with 12 positions matching TRBD2. The CDR3 is 14 amino acids. V lost 1 base and J lost 8; bases outside the gene matches: 0. Germline V gene data show CDR1 as SGHNT and CDR2 as YENEEA. CDR3 loop: CASSLGLAGDEQFF. The CDR3 region has the DNA TGTGCCAGCAGCTTAGGACTAGCGGGAGATGAGCAGTTCTTC.

This rearrangement joins TRBV30 to TRBJ2-2; D remains ambiguous. This CDR3 spans 12 amino acids. V lost 1 base and J lost 6, with 6 bases in between. The germline V gene has CDR1 GTSNPN and CDR2 SVGIG (reference sequence). In DNA, the CDR3 is TGTGCCTGGAGTGAATTATCCGGGGAGCTGTTTTTT. Protein product: CAWSELSGELFF.

The chain's CDR3 is CASRGGQGLSYEQYF. The CDR3 region has the DNA TGCGCCAGCAGAGGGGGACAGGGCTTATCCTACGAGCAGTACTTC. This chain uses TRBV5-1 with TRBJ2-7, with 9 nucleotides matching TRBD1. CDR3 length: 15 residues. Germline V lookup: CDR1 SGHRS, CDR2 YFSETQ. With V trimmed by 5 bases and J by 1 base, 7 bases remained unmatched.

The chain carries TRBV9 and TRBJ2-5; the match to TRBD2 covers 9 bases. This CDR3 has 15 residues. Germline CDR1 SGDLS, CDR2 YYNGEE. Trimming at V came to 6 bases and at J to 2 bases, leaving 8 bases not matched to a gene. CDR3 sequence (DNA): TGTGCCAGCACCCATAGCGGGGGAGCTCAAGAGACCCAGTACTTC. Encoded protein: CASTHSGGAQETQYF.

This sequence joins TRBV28 and TRBJ2-1; the D call may be TRBD1 or TRBD2 (5 bases each). V lost 8 bases and J lost 10, with 24 bases in between. Per the germline V gene, CDR1 is MDHEN and CDR2 is SYDVKM. The CDR3 spans 15 residues. CDR3 nucleotides: TGTGCCAGCCAAGCCCCGGGACGGATGACGGGCGAGCAGTTCTTC. Its protein product is CASQAPGRMTGEQFF.

The chain couples TRBV7-2 to TRBJ1-2; 11 nucleotides agree with TRBD1. J was trimmed by 9 bases and V by 2 bases; bases with no gene match: 5. CDR1 is SGHTA and CDR2 is FQGNSA in the germline V gene. This CDR3 is 14 amino acids long. The CDR3 DNA is TGTGCCAGCAGCTTACCCGGGACAGGGGGACGCTACACCTTC. Translated: CASSLPGTGGRYTF.

About this clone: At the DNA level, this CDR3 is encoded by other sequences in the same sample as well. CDR3 sequence: CASSPGRDQPQHF. In DNA, the CDR3 is TGTGCCAGCTCACCAGGAAGAGATCAGCCCCAGCATTTT. The rearrangement joins TRBV18 to TRBJ1-5, with D unclear. The germline gives CDR1 KGHSH, CDR2 LQKENI. The CDR3 spans 13 residues. V shed 2 bases and J shed 5 bases, with 7 bases lying between them.

V usage is TRBV11-2 and J usage is TRBJ2-7; D call uncertain. V was clipped by 0 bases and J by 5 bases, with 11 bases between them. The germline CDR1 and CDR2 sequences are SGHAT and FQNNGV. The CDR3 is made up of 14 amino acids. For the CDR3, the DNA is TGTGCCAGCAGCTTAGATCGCCCGGTCCACGAGCAGTACTTC. Its translation is CASSLDRPVHEQYF.

This chain joins TRBV2 and TRBJ2-3; maybe TRBD2 (6 bases). Germline-derived CDR1 and CDR2 are SNHLY and FYNNEI. The CDR3 is 13 residues long. The V end was cut by 6 bases, the J end by 1 base, with 8 bases between. CDR3 sequence: CASRLAGTDTQYF. CDR3 bases: TGTGCCAGCAGGTTAGCGGGCACAGATACGCAGTATTTT. The full variable domain, with the rest looked up from reference TRBV2 and TRBJ2-3, is EPEVTQTPSHQVTQMGQEVILRCVPISNHLYFYWYRQILGQKVEFLVSFYNNEISEKSEIFDDQFSVERPDGSNFTLKIRSTKLEDSAMYFCASRLAGTDTQYFGPGTRLTVL.

The V and J genes are TRBV21-1 and TRBJ1-2; whether TRBD1, the table's D call, matches the DNA was not checked. TRBV21-1 has pseudogene status. The CDR3 covers 13 residues. CDR3 nucleotides: TGTGCCAGCAGCCCTTCAGGCATCTATGGCTACACCTTC. Translation: CASSPSGIYGYTF.

The rearrangement joins TRBV4-2 to TRBJ2-1, with D unresolved. The CDR3 length is 17 residues. CDR1 is LGHNA and CDR2 is YNFKEQ in the germline V gene. V was clipped by 1 base and J by 0 bases, with 13 bases between them. CDR3 in amino acids: CASSQVSAAGSYNEQFF. The CDR3 DNA reads TGTGCCAGCAGCCAAGTATCGGCAGCAGGCTCCTACAATGAGCAGTTCTTC.

The chain employs TRBV7-3 and TRBJ2-1; no definite D call. Germline CDR1 is SGHTA and CDR2 is FQGTGA. The CDR3 loop spans 14 amino acids. V was trimmed by 1 base and J by 5 bases, leaving 9 bases between them. The CDR3 bases are TGTGCCAGCAGCTTAAGTCAGGTAAACAATGAGCAGTTCTTC. As protein: CASSLSQVNNEQFF.

The J gene is TRBJ2-7, the V gene TRBV6-5; no clear D gene. Germline-derived CDR1 and CDR2 are MNHEY and SVGAGI. This CDR3 contains 13 residues. Deletions cut 6 bases from V and 0 bases from J, with 9 bases between. The CDR3 DNA is TGTGCCAGCAGACCTTTAAGCTCCTACGAGCAGTACTTC. Translating it yields CASRPLSSYEQYF.

This clone was counted only a few times. V usage is TRBV2 and J usage is TRBJ2-1, with D tentatively TRBD1 (6 bases). This CDR3 is 13 amino acids long. CDR1 SNHLY and CDR2 FYNNEI come from the germline V gene. V shed 0 bases and J shed 10 bases, with 10 bases lying between them. The CDR3 DNA is TGTGCCAGCAGTGAAGCGAACGGACAGGAGCAGTTCTTC. Residues: CASSEANGQEQFF.

This chain links TRBV9 with TRBJ1-2; no clear D. The V end lost 3 bases, the J end lost 7 bases, and 10 bases lay between the germline ends. Germline CDR1 reads SGDLS; CDR2 reads YYNGEE. CDR3 length equals 12 residues. The CDR3 is CASSAGVGGYTF. The CDR3, as DNA: TGTGCCAGCAGCGCCGGGGTGGGTGGCTACACCTTC.

The V and J genes are TRBV4-1 and TRBJ2-1, with a tentative D call TRBD1 (6 bases). V was pared by 0 bases and J by 6 bases, with 9 bases between. The CDR3 spans 14 residues. CDR1 and CDR2 from the germline V gene are MGHRA and YSYEKL. This CDR3 is CASSQEWGPNEQFF. Written as DNA, the CDR3 is TGCGCCAGCAGCCAAGAATGGGGGCCCAATGAGCAGTTCTTC.

The chain joins TRBV18 to TRBJ2-7, with 7 bases lining up with TRBD1. CDR1 and CDR2 from the germline V gene are KGHSH and LQKENI. The CDR3 is made up of 14 amino acids. The junction had 5 bases not matched to a gene; V was cut back by 4 bases and J by 2 bases. CDR3 coding DNA: TGTGCCAGCTCACTTGGGACAGAAGCCTACGAGCAGTACTTC. Translating it yields CASSLGTEAYEQYF.